The clone carrying this TCR beta chain was seen just once. Original handling: How many nucleated cells were present was estimated from reference gene primer amplification. Data came from immunoSEQ multiplex PCR; TCRdb stores just in-frame clones and leaves some out. V and J calls and clone size come straight from that table; D and trimming were deduced from the DNA. Of fewer than 400,000 clones listed, about 89% are singletons. The record originates from a study of blood T cell repertoires in COVID-19. The overall study: Sites in the United States, Italy and Spain provided acute and convalescent COVID-19 samples.

CDR1 SEHNR and CDR2 FQNEAQ come from the germline V gene (reference sequence). CDR3 length: 15 amino acids. V shed 5 bases and J 6 bases; nucleotides not matched to a gene: 8. This TCR came from a man in his fifties or sixties who had recovered from COVID-19. Specimen: PBMCs or T cells enriched from blood (not recorded which). This chain uses TRBV7-9 with TRBJ2-1; 9 bases fit TRBD1. CDR3 protein: CASSLDRGGSNEQFF. The CDR3 nucleotides read TGTGCCAGCAGCCTAGACAGGGGGGGAAGCAATGAGCAGTTCTTC.